Presented here are 23 T cell receptor beta chains from one specimen sequenced in a study of T cell repertoires in cytomegalovirus infection. TCRdb independently ran MiXCR on the reads; one entry per CDR3 protein. The table records some 300,000 distinct CDR3 sequences, roughly 15% of them present only once. The sequenced material came from PBMCs. The receptors stem from a human donor in good health (CMV status not recorded). Some clones in this sample may be carry-over from other donors' samples.

The V call is TRBV19, the J call TRBJ1-5; a weak D match, TRBD1 (6 bases). The CDR3 is made up of 14 amino acids. Germline values: CDR1 LNHDA, CDR2 SQIVND (reference sequence). Trimming shortened V by 7 bases and J by 2 bases, and 12 bases separated the two germline ends. The DNA for the CDR3 is TGTGCCAGTAAACAGGGACTCCGCAATCAGCCCCAGCATTTT. Its translation is CASKQGLRNQPQHF.

This clonotype was counted between two and nine times. The chain joins TRBV11-3 to TRBJ2-3, with D tentatively TRBD1 or TRBD2 (6 bases each). The ends were cut back, 5 bases at V and 5 bases at J, with 17 bases in the middle. The CDR3 contains 15 residues. CDR1 is SGHNT and CDR2 is YENEEA in the germline V gene. CDR3 protein: CASSLHSGGGDTQYF. The DNA of the CDR3 is TGTGCCAGCAGCCTCCACAGCGGAGGGGGAGATACGCAGTATTTT.

This clonotype was counted many times. The chain uses TRBV7-6 and TRBJ2-1; TRBD2 aligns across 13 bases. This CDR3 contains 18 residues. V was clipped by 2 bases and J by 7 bases; unmatched bases: 11. The germline CDR1 and CDR2 sequences are SGHVS and FNYEAQ. The CDR3 DNA reads TGTGCCAGCAGCTTAACCGCTCCGGGACTAGCGGGAAGGAATGAGCAGTTCTTC. Translated, it gives CASSLTAPGLAGRNEQFF.

The sample holds a few counts of this clonotype. This chain links TRBV6-5 with TRBJ1-6, with 7 positions matching TRBD1. CDR1 and CDR2 (germline): MNHEY, SVGAGI. The CDR3 extends over 20 amino acids. With 8 bases clipped from V and 0 bases from J, the junction kept 19 bases outside the gene matches. Written as DNA, the CDR3 is TGTGCCAGCGGAGTGGGACCGGGACAGATGGAAAGCTCCTATAATTCACCCCTCCACTTT. Translating gives CASGVGPGQMESSYNSPLHF.

This clonotype has just one count. In nucleotides, the CDR3 is TGCAGCGTTACTTCAGGGGAATCTAAACAAGAGACCCAGTACTTC. Translation gives CSVTSGESKQETQYF. The rearrangement uses TRBV29-1 and TRBJ2-5; weak D call: TRBD1 (6 bases). V shed 5 bases and J shed 2 bases, with 18 bases lying between them. Germline V gene data show CDR1 as SQVTM and CDR2 as ANQGSEA. CDR3 length: 15 residues.

The chain joins TRBV20-1 to TRBJ2-5; 8 bases fit TRBD1. In germline, CDR1 is DFQATT, CDR2 SNEGSKA (reference sequence). The CDR3 loop spans 14 amino acids. The V gene end was trimmed by 6 bases and the J gene end by 3 bases; junction bases not matched to a gene: 9. The CDR3: CSASRGPGKETQYF. CDR3 bases: TGCAGTGCCTCCAGGGGGCCAGGGAAAGAGACCCAGTACTTC.

In this sample, this clonotype turned up many times. The V call is TRBV7-2, the J call TRBJ2-7, with TRBD2 identical over 9 bases. There are 15 residues in the CDR3. V lost 6 bases and J lost 3; bases outside the gene matches: 9. The V gene's germline CDR1 is SGHTA and CDR2 FQGNSA. CDR3 region: CASRSSSGVIYEQYF. CDR3 coding DNA: TGTGCCAGCAGATCCTCTAGCGGGGTCATCTACGAGCAGTACTTC. Full variable domain (missing parts from reference TRBV7-2 and TRBJ2-7): GAGVSQSPSNKVTEKGKDVELRCDPISGHTALYWYRQSLGQGLEFLIYFQGNSAPDKSGLPSDRFSAERTGGSVSTLTIQRTQQEDSAVYLCASRSSSGVIYEQYFGPGTRLTVT.

This clonotype was recorded at least ten times. The genes are TRBV18 and TRBJ1-5; D unresolved. This CDR3 comprises 13 residues. Germline loops: CDR1 KGHSH, CDR2 LQKENI. V was cut by 5 bases and J by 2 bases, with 7 bases left in between. CDR3 protein: CASSDSGNQPQHF. The CDR3 DNA follows: TGTGCCAGCTCAGACTCAGGCAATCAGCCCCAGCATTTT.

At least ten counts were recorded for this clonotype. The chain joins TRBV15 to TRBJ2-1; weak D call: TRBD1 (6 bases). Germline CDR1 is LNHNV and CDR2 is YYDKDF (reference sequence). CDR3 length: 14 amino acids. Between the trimmed V and J ends, which lost 1 base and 2 bases, there was a span of 6 bases. CDR3 loop: CATSRGTAYNEQFF. The CDR3 nucleotides are TGTGCCACCAGCAGAGGGACAGCCTACAATGAGCAGTTCTTC.

This clonotype was counted ten times or more. The chain recombines TRBV28 with TRBJ2-7, with D uncertain. The CDR3 runs 15 residues. Germline V CDR1 and CDR2: MDHEN, SYDVKM. The V and J ends lost 1 base and 3 bases respectively, with 13 bases between them. Written as DNA, the CDR3 is TGTGCCAGCAGTTTATTCCCAGGTTGGGGCTACGAGCAGTACTTC. Its translation is CASSLFPGWGYEQYF.

The J gene is TRBJ1-5, the V gene TRBV18, with unresolved D. V was trimmed by 8 bases and J by 3 bases, leaving 17 bases between them. CDR1 is KGHSH, CDR2 LQKENI, per germline. The CDR3 consists of 15 residues. The CDR3 loop is CASTPVYGDNQPQHF. As DNA, the CDR3 is TGTGCCAGCACGCCCGTGTACGGGGACAATCAGCCCCAGCATTTT.

This clonotype was detected ten times or more. V and J are TRBV20-1 and TRBJ1-5, with 9 bases that match TRBD1. Germline V CDR1 and CDR2: DFQATT, SNEGSKA (reference sequence). Germline trimming cut 0 bases from V and 6 bases from J; bases unmatched to any gene: 6. The CDR3 is 15 amino acids. CDR3 nucleotides: TGCAGTGCTAGAGAGACAGGGGGGAGATTTCAGCCCCAGCATTTT. Encoded protein: CSARETGGRFQPQHF.

This clonotype showed up many times. The V gene is TRBV28, the J gene TRBJ2-1; TRBD2 aligns across 11 bases. CDR3 length: 15 amino acids. With 7 bases clipped from V and 5 bases from J, the junction kept 7 bases outside the gene matches. Looked up from germline, CDR1 is MDHEN and CDR2 is SYDVKM. The CDR3 coding sequence is TGTGCCAGCATCCCACTAGCGGGAGCCCACAATGAGCAGTTCTTC. It encodes CASIPLAGAHNEQFF.

The V gene is TRBV10-3, the J gene TRBJ1-5, with D uncertain. The CDR3 has 12 residues. Per germline, CDR1 ENHRY and CDR2 SYGVKD. Deletions cut 3 bases from V and 3 bases from J, with 3 bases between. The CDR3 DNA follows: TGTGCCATCAGTGACCTCAATCAGCCCCAGCATTTT. Protein sequence: CAISDLNQPQHF.

There are a few counts of this clonotype. The chain carries TRBV5-4 and TRBJ2-3; TRBD1 matches at 7 bases. This CDR3 comprises 14 residues. Germline assignment: CDR1 SGHNT and CDR2 YYREEE (reference sequence). With 3 bases clipped from V and 4 bases from J, the junction kept 5 bases outside the gene matches. CDR3 amino acids: CASSSGQKADTQYF. The CDR3 coding sequence is TGTGCCAGCAGCTCGGGACAGAAGGCAGATACGCAGTATTTT.

The V and J genes are TRBV20-1 and TRBJ1-2, with 10 bases fitting TRBD1. Germline CDR1 is DFQATT and CDR2 is SNEGSKA (reference sequence). The CDR3 has 13 residues. The ends lost 4 bases at V and 5 bases at J; junction bases unmatched: 4. The CDR3 loop is CSATTGGWYGYTF. For the CDR3, the DNA is TGCAGTGCTACGACAGGGGGCTGGTATGGCTACACCTTC.

This clonotype was seen only a few times. The chain couples TRBV6-2 or TRBV6-3 to TRBJ1-5, with D tentatively TRBD1 (5 bases). The CDR3 consists of 16 residues. V dropped 1 base and J dropped 5 bases, with 15 bases sitting between them. Germline V lookup: CDR1 MNHEY, CDR2 SVGEGT. The CDR3 loop is CASSYYQGSSYQPQHF. The CDR3, as DNA: TGTGCCAGCAGTTACTACCAGGGTTCATCCTATCAGCCCCAGCATTTT.

This clonotype was seen many times. The rearrangement uses TRBV6-2 or TRBV6-3 and TRBJ2-1, with D tentatively TRBD1 (5 bases). Deletions cut 6 bases from V and 2 bases from J, with 8 bases between. CDR3 size: 13 residues. The germline gives CDR1 MNHEY, CDR2 SVGEGT. Here the CDR3 reads CASRQAPYNEQFF. The DNA of the CDR3 is TGTGCCAGCAGACAGGCCCCCTACAATGAGCAGTTCTTC.

V usage is TRBV10-3 and J usage is TRBJ2-2; D remains unclear. The V gene's germline CDR1 is ENHRY and CDR2 SYGVKD. Trimming took 0 bases from V and 5 from J, leaving 7 bases between them. The CDR3 loop spans 14 amino acids. The chain's CDR3 is CAISESGQTGELFF. CDR3 DNA sequence: TGTGCCATCAGTGAGTCAGGCCAAACCGGGGAGCTGTTTTTT.

This clonotype came up many times. The gene calls are TRBV7-8 and TRBJ2-7; TRBD2 aligns across 9 bases. CDR1 is SGHVS and CDR2 is FQNEAQ in the germline V gene. The CDR3 loop spans 14 amino acids. The ends lost 3 bases at V and 6 bases at J; junction bases unmatched: 6. In DNA form, the CDR3 reads TGTGCCAGCAGCTTGAATAGCGGGAGCTCCGAGCAGTACTTC. Its protein is CASSLNSGSSEQYF. The full variable domain, completed using reference TRBV7-8 and TRBJ2-7, is GAGVSQSPRYKVAKRGQDVALRCDPISGHVSLFWYQQALGQGPEFLTYFQNEAQLDKSGLPSDRFFAERPEGSVSTLKIQRTQQEDSAVYLCASSLNSGSSEQYFGPGTRLTVT.

This clonotype showed up many times. The chain recombines TRBV7-9 with TRBJ2-2; a weak D match, TRBD1 (6 bases). The CDR3 spans 15 residues. Germline CDR1 and CDR2: SEHNR and FQNEAQ (reference sequence). Trimming removed 5 bases at V and 2 bases at J, with 12 bases between. The DNA of the CDR3 is TGTGCCAGCAGCATCAGGGGACCTAACACCGGGGAGCTGTTTTTT. This sequence encodes CASSIRGPNTGELFF.

This clonotype was observed a few times. The V and J genes are TRBV20-1 and TRBJ1-4; D is ambiguous. Germline CDR1 DFQATT, CDR2 SNEGSKA (reference sequence). The CDR3 totals 14 residues. Deletions cut 3 bases from V and 8 bases from J, with 16 bases between. CDR3 amino acids: CSASSGNGREKLFF. In nucleotides, the CDR3 is TGCAGTGCTAGCTCCGGGAATGGGCGCGAAAAACTGTTTTTT.

This clonotype has more than one count but fewer than ten. The rearrangement joins TRBV12-3 or TRBV12-4 to TRBJ1-5; D is perhaps TRBD1 (6 bases). This CDR3 is built from 15 residues. V lost 6 bases to trimming and J lost 5 bases, with 17 bases between them. This chain's CDR3 is CASRSTGTTDQPQHF. The CDR3 region has the DNA TGTGCCAGCAGATCGACCGGGACAACTGATCAGCCCCAGCATTTT.